One sample yielded the 24 T cell receptor beta chains listed below, sequenced in a study of blood T cell repertoires in COVID-19. Assay: immunoSEQ multiplex PCR; the TCRdb copy retains only in-frame clones and omits some. The top ten clones hold 0.6% to 0.9% of a sample with 150,000 to 200,000 clones, about 93% of them seen once. Sequenced material: peripheral blood. These receptors were collected from a man aged 25 to 40 with COVID-19, enrolled during active disease.

The chain uses TRBV7-2 and TRBJ2-1, with 8 bases identical to TRBD1. Germline V CDR1 and CDR2: SGHTA, FQGNSA. The CDR3 has 19 residues. V shed 1 base and J 6 bases; nucleotides not matched to a gene: 17. The CDR3 is CASSLGPNSGGADTNEQFF. The CDR3 coding sequence is TGTGCCAGCAGCTTAGGTCCTAATTCAGGGGGCGCAGATACCAATGAGCAGTTCTTC.

Here the CDR3 DNA reads TGTGCCAGTAGTAGCCAGGCCTACTCTGGAAACACCATATATTTT. It encodes CASSSQAYSGNTIYF. This chain connects TRBV19 to TRBJ1-3; D is ambiguous. The CDR3 is made up of 15 amino acids. V lost 4 bases, J lost 0 bases, and 10 bases lay in between. Germline values: CDR1 LNHDA, CDR2 SQIVND (reference sequence).

V gene TRBV24-1 combines with J gene TRBJ2-3, with 8 bases that match TRBD1. This CDR3 is built from 15 residues. Per the germline V gene, CDR1 is KGHDR and CDR2 is SFDVKD. The ends lost 1 base at V and 4 bases at J; junction bases unmatched: 3. The CDR3 reads CATSDFGQGADTQYF. CDR3 nucleotide sequence: TGTGCCACCAGTGATTTTGGACAGGGAGCAGATACGCAGTATTTT.

The CDR3 DNA reads TGTGCCAGCAGCTTAGACCTCGGGGAAACTAATGAAAAACTGTTTTTT. Amino acids: CASSLDLGETNEKLFF. V usage is TRBV7-9 and J usage is TRBJ1-4; no firm D call. The V end was cut by 1 base, the J end by 1 base, with 10 bases between. The CDR3 is made up of 16 amino acids. Germline CDR1 reads SEHNR; CDR2 reads FQNEAQ (reference sequence). Full variable domain (rest looked up from reference TRBV7-9 and TRBJ1-4): DTGVSQNPRHKITKRGQNVTFRCDPISEHNRLYWYRQTLGQGPEFLTYFQNEAQLEKSRLLSDRFSAERPKGSFSTLEIQRTEQGDSAMYLCASSLDLGETNEKLFFGSGTQLSVL.

V usage is TRBV7-2 and J usage is TRBJ1-5, with D uncertain. The germline V and J ends were trimmed by 4 bases and 8 bases, with 12 bases remaining between them. The CDR3 spans 13 residues. Germline lookup yields CDR1 SGHTA and CDR2 FQGNSA. The CDR3 DNA follows: TGTGCCAGCAGCTCGGGTGCGGGGAAGCCCCAGCATTTT. Protein: CASSSGAGKPQHF.

This chain connects TRBV29-1 to TRBJ1-1; no definite D call. This CDR3 comprises 12 residues. V lost 3 bases to trimming and J lost 2 bases, with 7 bases between them. Per the germline V gene, CDR1 is SQVTM and CDR2 is ANQGSEA. CDR3 nucleotide sequence: TGCAGCGTTGAGTACACCAACACTGAAGCTTTCTTT. Translating gives CSVEYTNTEAFF.

This clone occurred once. The V call is TRBV4-1, the J call TRBJ2-5; a possible D gene is TRBD1 (5 bases). Trimming shortened V by 4 bases and J by 1 base, and 16 bases separated the two germline ends. The CDR3 spans 16 residues. CDR1 and CDR2 from the germline V gene are MGHRA and YSYEKL. The CDR3 nucleotides are TGCGCCAGCAGCCCGCAGGGTTTCTTAACCCAAGAGACCCAGTACTTC. This encodes CASSPQGFLTQETQYF.

This sequence joins TRBV5-1 and TRBJ1-1; no clear D gene. CDR1 and CDR2 from the germline V gene are SGHRS and YFSETQ. V lost 6 bases, J lost 0 bases, and 12 bases lay in between. The CDR3 loop spans 14 amino acids. The CDR3 nucleotides are TGCGCCAGCACCCTGGGAGGATTGAACACTGAAGCTTTCTTT. Its translation is CASTLGGLNTEAFF.

The chain uses TRBV18 and TRBJ1-2; D is perhaps TRBD1 (6 bases). CDR3 length: 14 residues. V lost 3 bases to trimming and J lost 3 bases, with 11 bases between them. CDR1 KGHSH and CDR2 LQKENI come from the germline V gene. CDR3 amino acids: CASSPIRGDYGYTF. The CDR3, as DNA: TGTGCCAGCTCACCGATCAGGGGTGACTATGGCTACACCTTC.

The chain combines TRBV5-1 with TRBJ1-2; a weak D match, TRBD1 (6 bases). CDR1 is SGHRS and CDR2 is YFSETQ in the germline V gene. The ends were cut back, 0 bases at V and 2 bases at J, with 11 bases in the middle. This CDR3 contains 15 residues. The CDR3 bases are TGCGCCAGCAGCTTGGAGGCAGGGGCCAACTATGGCTACACCTTC. Protein product: CASSLEAGANYGYTF.

J is TRBJ2-3 and V is TRBV6-5; TRBD2 aligns across 10 bases. V lost 0 bases, J lost 6 bases, and 0 bases stayed unmatched. CDR1 is MNHEY, CDR2 SVGAGI, per germline. The CDR3 length is 14 residues. The CDR3 region has the DNA TGTGCCAGCAGTTACTCTAGCGGGGGGGATACGCAGTATTTT. Translated: CASSYSSGGDTQYF.

V is TRBV19 and J is TRBJ1-4; D uncertain. The CDR3 extends over 15 amino acids. V lost 2 bases, J lost 4 bases, and 11 bases lay in between. Germline assignment: CDR1 LNHDA and CDR2 SQIVND (reference sequence). The CDR3 reads CASSIRRTYNEKLFF. CDR3 bases: TGTGCCAGTAGTATAAGGAGGACTTATAATGAAAAACTGTTTTTT.

The chain uses TRBV2 and TRBJ1-2; D not certain. V dropped 7 bases and J dropped 3 bases, with 12 bases sitting between them. CDR3 length equals 13 residues. The germline V gene has CDR1 SNHLY and CDR2 FYNNEI. The CDR3 loop is CASIPRYDYGYTF. The CDR3 nucleotides are TGTGCCAGCATTCCGCGGTATGACTATGGCTACACCTTC.

The chain is built from TRBV11-2 and TRBJ1-5, with D perhaps TRBD1 (5 bases). V lost 4 bases to trimming and J lost 4 bases, with 11 bases between them. The CDR3 runs to 14 residues. CDR1 and CDR2 (germline): SGHAT, FQNNGV. CDR3 sequence: CASSSRGENQPQHF. The CDR3 DNA is TGTGCCAGCAGCTCCCGGGGGGAAAATCAGCCCCAGCATTTT.

This chain joins TRBV6-5 and TRBJ2-7; 7 bases line up with TRBD1. CDR3 length: 12 amino acids. V dropped 6 bases and J dropped 7; count of bases not matched to a gene: 6. CDR1 MNHEY and CDR2 SVGAGI come from the germline V gene. CDR3 region: CASSPGTDEQYF. In DNA, the CDR3 is TGTGCCAGCAGCCCCGGGACAGATGAGCAGTACTTC.

J is TRBJ1-1 and V is TRBV5-5, with TRBD1 identical over 11 bases. This CDR3 has 14 amino acids. Per germline, CDR1 SGHKS and CDR2 YYEKEE (reference sequence). The V and J ends lost 4 bases and 10 bases, in that order; junction bases with no gene match: 9. In DNA form, the CDR3 reads TGTGCCAGCAGCCCCGGCGGGGGGACAGGGGGAGCTTTCTTT. Its translation: CASSPGGGTGGAFF.

This chain connects TRBV5-6 to TRBJ2-1; the match to TRBD1 covers 7 bases. Germline V lookup: CDR1 SGHDT, CDR2 YYEEEE. The length of the CDR3 is 15 residues. The junction had 8 bases not matched to a gene; V was cut back by 3 bases and J by 5 bases. This CDR3 reads CASSYRGKANNEQFF. The CDR3 region has the DNA TGTGCCAGCAGCTACAGGGGTAAGGCCAACAATGAGCAGTTCTTC.

The V call is TRBV6-4, the J call TRBJ1-2; 9 bases agree with TRBD1. Germline-derived CDR1 and CDR2 are MRHNA and SNTAGT. V lost 5 bases and J lost 6; bases outside the gene matches: 13. The CDR3 length is 16 residues. CDR3 protein: CASSRLPGQGSDGYTF. The CDR3 DNA follows: TGTGCCAGCAGTCGACTGCCGGGACAGGGAAGTGATGGCTACACCTTC.

The chain couples TRBV2 to TRBJ1-2, with no clear D. This CDR3 is built from 14 residues. V was pared by 0 bases and J by 0 bases, with 5 bases between. Germline loops: CDR1 SNHLY, CDR2 FYNNEI. The CDR3 coding sequence is TGTGCCAGCAGTGAAGCGCGGACTAACTATGGCTACACCTTC. Translated: CASSEARTNYGYTF.

This chain links TRBV5-1 with TRBJ2-7, with D possibly TRBD1 on 6 matching bases. V lost 0 bases, J lost 0 bases, and 7 bases lay in between. Germline assignment: CDR1 SGHRS and CDR2 YFSETQ. The CDR3 spans 14 residues. CDR3 sequence reads: CASSLGQVSYEQYF. The CDR3 DNA sequence: TGCGCCAGCAGCTTGGGACAGGTCTCCTACGAGCAGTACTTC.

V is TRBV18 and J is TRBJ2-7; 10 positions match TRBD2. CDR1 KGHSH and CDR2 LQKENI come from the germline V gene. After removal of 6 bases from V and 1 base from J, the junction contained 3 bases not matched to a gene. The CDR3 runs 14 residues. For the CDR3, the DNA is TGTGCCAGCTCCGCTAGCGGGAGTTCCTACGAGCAGTACTTC. This encodes CASSASGSSYEQYF.

V is TRBV9 and J is TRBJ1-3, with D tentatively TRBD1 (6 bases). The CDR3 covers 15 residues. From germline, CDR1 is SGDLS and CDR2 YYNGEE. V was clipped by 0 bases and J by 4 bases, with 11 bases between them. In DNA, the CDR3 is TGTGCCAGCAGCGTAGAAACAGGGAACGGAAACACCATATATTTT. Protein sequence: CASSVETGNGNTIYF.

The chain joins TRBV7-2 to TRBJ1-1, with D possibly TRBD1 on 5 matching bases. Germline V gives CDR1 SGHTA, CDR2 FQGNSA. The CDR3 length is 14 residues. V was trimmed by 5 bases and J by 1 base, leaving 11 bases between them. The chain's CDR3 is CASSHVTANTEAFF. The CDR3 DNA is TGTGCCAGCAGCCACGTGACAGCGAACACTGAAGCTTTCTTT.

The chain recombines TRBV29-1 with TRBJ1-1; the D gene is possibly TRBD1 (5 bases). Germline V CDR1 and CDR2: SQVTM, ANQGSEA. This CDR3 spans 12 amino acids. Trimming left V 4 bases short and J 1 base short, with 7 bases between. The CDR3 DNA reads TGCAGCGTTGGAGACAGGAACACTGAAGCTTTCTTT. Translated: CSVGDRNTEAFF.